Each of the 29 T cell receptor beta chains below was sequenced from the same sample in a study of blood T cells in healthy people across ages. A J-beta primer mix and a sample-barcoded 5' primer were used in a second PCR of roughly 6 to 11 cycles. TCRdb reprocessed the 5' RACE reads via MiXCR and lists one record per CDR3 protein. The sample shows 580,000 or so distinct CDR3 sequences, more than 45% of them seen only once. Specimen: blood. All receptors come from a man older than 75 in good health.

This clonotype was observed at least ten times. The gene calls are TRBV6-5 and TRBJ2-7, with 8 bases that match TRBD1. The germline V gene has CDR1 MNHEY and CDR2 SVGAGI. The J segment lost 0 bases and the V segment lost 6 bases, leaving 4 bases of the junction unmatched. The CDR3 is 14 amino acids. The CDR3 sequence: CASRRTGSSYEQYF. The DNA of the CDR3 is TGTGCCAGCAGAAGGACAGGGTCCTCCTACGAGCAGTACTTC.

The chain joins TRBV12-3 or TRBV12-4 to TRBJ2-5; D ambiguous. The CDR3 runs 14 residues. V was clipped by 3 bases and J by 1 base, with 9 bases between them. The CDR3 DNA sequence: TGTGCCAGCAGTTTCGGCGTCAGCCAAGAGACCCAGTACTTC. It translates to CASSFGVSQETQYF.

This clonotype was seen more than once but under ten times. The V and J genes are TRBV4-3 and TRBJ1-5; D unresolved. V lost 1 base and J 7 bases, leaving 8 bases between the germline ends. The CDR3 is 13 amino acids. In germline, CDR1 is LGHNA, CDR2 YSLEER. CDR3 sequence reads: CASSQVFGQPQHF. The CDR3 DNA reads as TGCGCCAGCAGCCAAGTTTTTGGACAGCCCCAGCATTTT.

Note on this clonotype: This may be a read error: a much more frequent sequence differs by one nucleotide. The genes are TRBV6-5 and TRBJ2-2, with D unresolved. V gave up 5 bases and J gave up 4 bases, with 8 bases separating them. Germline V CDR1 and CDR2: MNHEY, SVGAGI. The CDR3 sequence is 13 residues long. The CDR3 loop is CASSDLATGELFF. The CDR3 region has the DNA TGTGCCAGCAGTGATCTGGCCACCGGGGAGCTGTTTTTT.

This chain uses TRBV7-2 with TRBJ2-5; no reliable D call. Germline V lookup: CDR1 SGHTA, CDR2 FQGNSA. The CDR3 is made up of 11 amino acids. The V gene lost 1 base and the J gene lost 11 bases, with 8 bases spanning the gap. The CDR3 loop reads CASSLEGKQYF. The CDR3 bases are TGTGCCAGCAGCTTAGAAGGCAAGCAGTACTTC.

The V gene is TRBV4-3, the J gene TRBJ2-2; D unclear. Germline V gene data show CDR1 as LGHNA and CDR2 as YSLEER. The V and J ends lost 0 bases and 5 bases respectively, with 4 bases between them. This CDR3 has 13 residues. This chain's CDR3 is CASSQERTGELFF. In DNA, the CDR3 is TGCGCCAGCAGCCAAGAGAGAACCGGGGAGCTGTTTTTT.

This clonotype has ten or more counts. The CDR3 DNA reads as TGTGCCAGCAGCTTAAGCTGGACCTACGAGCAGTACTTC. The encoded protein is CASSLSWTYEQYF. The genes are TRBV7-9 and TRBJ2-7, with D uncertain. Germline assignment: CDR1 SEHNR and CDR2 FQNEAQ (reference sequence). Trimming removed 2 bases from V and 2 bases from J, with 7 bases in between. The CDR3 sequence is 13 residues long.

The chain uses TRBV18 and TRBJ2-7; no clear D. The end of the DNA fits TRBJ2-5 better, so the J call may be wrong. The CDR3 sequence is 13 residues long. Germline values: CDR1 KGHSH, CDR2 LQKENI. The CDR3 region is CASSPLGIETQYF. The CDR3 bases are TGTGCCAGCTCCCCCCTAGGGATCGAGACCCAGTACTTC.

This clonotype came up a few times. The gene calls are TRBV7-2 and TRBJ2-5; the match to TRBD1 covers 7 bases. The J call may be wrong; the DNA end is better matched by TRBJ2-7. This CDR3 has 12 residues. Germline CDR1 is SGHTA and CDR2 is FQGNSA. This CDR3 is CASSKTGSEQYF. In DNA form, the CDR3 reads TGTGCCAGCAGCAAGACAGGGTCCGAGCAGTACTTC.

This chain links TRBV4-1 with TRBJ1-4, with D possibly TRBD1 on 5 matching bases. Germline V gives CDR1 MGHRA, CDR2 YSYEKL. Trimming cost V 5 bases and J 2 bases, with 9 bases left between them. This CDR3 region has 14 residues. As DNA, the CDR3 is TGCGCCAGCAGCACGGGGCAGACTAATGAAAAACTGTTTTTT. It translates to CASSTGQTNEKLFF.

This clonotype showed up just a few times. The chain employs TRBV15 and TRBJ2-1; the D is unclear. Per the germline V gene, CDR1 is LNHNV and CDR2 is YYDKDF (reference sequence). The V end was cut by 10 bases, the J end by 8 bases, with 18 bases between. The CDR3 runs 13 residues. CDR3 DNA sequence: TGTGCCATCTCCGAGACAATGTTTCATGAGCAGTTCTTC. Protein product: CAISETMFHEQFF.

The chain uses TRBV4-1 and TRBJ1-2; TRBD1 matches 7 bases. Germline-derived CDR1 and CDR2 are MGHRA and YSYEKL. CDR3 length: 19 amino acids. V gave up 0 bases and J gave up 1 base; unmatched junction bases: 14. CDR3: CASSQDFRAGGSNNYGYTF. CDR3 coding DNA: TGCGCCAGCAGCCAAGATTTTCGGGCAGGGGGGAGTAATAACTATGGCTACACCTTC.

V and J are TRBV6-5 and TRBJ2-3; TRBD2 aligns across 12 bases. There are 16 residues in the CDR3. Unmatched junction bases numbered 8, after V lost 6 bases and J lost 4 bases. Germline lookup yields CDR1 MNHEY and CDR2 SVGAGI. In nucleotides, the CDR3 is TGTGCCAGCAGGAGGGCTAGCGGGAGGGCCGCAGATACGCAGTATTTT. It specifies CASRRASGRAADTQYF.

The CDR3 sequence: CASSYNRGGLGDEQFF. The CDR3 DNA sequence: TGTGCCAGCAGTTACAACCGAGGGGGCTTGGGGGATGAGCAGTTCTTC. The chain couples TRBV6-2 or TRBV6-3 to TRBJ2-1; 7 bases are shared with TRBD1. Germline-derived CDR1 and CDR2 are MNHEY and SVGEGT. Losses at the gene ends were 2 bases for V and 8 bases for J; bases not matched to a gene: 12. The CDR3 sequence is 16 residues long.

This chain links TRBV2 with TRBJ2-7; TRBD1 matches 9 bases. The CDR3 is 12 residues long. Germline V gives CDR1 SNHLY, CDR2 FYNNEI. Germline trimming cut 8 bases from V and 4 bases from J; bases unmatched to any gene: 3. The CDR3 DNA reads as TGTGCCAGCGGACAGGGGAATTACGAGCAGTACTTC. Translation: CASGQGNYEQYF.

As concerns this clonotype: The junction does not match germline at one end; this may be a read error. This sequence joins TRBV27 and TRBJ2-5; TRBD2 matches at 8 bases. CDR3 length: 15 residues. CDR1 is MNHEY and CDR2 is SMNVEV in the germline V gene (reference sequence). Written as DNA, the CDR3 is TGTGTCAGCAGTTTCAGCCGGGGGGGACAAGAGACCCAGTACTTC. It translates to CVSSFSRGGQETQYF.

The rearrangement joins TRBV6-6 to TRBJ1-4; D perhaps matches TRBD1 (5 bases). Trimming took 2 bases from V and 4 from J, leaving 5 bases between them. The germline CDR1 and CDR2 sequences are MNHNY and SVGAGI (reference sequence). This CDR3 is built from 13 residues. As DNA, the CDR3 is TGTGCCAGCAGTTACAGGGGTAATGAAAAACTGTTTTTT. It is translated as CASSYRGNEKLFF.

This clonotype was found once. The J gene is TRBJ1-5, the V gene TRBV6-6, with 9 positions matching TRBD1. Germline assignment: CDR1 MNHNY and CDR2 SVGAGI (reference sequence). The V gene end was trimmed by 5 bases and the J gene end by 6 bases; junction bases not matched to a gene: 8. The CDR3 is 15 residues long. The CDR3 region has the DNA TGTGCCAGCAGTACAGAACAGGGGGCCAGTCAGCCCCAGCATTTT. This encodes CASSTEQGASQPQHF.

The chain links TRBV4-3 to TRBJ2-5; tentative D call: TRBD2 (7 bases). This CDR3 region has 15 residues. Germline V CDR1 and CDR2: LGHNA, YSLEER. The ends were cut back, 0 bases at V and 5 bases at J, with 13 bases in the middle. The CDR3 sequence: CASSQDLGRGETQYF. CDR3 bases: TGCGCCAGCAGCCAAGATTTGGGGAGGGGGGAGACCCAGTACTTC.

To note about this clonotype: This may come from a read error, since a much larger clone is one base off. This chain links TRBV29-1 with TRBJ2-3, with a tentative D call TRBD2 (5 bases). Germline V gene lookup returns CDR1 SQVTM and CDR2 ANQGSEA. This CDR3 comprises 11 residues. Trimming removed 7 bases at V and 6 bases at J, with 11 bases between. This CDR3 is CSGDSGDTQYF. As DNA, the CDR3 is TGCAGCGGTGACTCGGGGGATACGCAGTATTTT.

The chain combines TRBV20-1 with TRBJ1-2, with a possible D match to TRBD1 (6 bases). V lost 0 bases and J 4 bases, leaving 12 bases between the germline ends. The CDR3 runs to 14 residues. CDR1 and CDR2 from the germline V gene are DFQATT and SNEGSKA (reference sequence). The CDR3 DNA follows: TGCAGTGCTAGAGAGAACAGGGCCGGCTATGGCTACACCTTC. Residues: CSARENRAGYGYTF.

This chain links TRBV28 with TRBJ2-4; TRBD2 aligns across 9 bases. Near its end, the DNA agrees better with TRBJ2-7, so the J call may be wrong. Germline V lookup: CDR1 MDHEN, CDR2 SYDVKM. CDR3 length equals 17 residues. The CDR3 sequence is CASSLSASGAAGYEQYF. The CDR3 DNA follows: TGTGCCAGCAGTTTATCGGCTAGCGGGGCGGCCGGCTACGAGCAGTACTTC.

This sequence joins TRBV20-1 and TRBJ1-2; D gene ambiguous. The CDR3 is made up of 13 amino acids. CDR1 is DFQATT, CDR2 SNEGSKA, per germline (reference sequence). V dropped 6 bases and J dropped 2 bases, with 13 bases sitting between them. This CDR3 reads CSARWGENYGYTF. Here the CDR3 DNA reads TGCAGTGCAAGGTGGGGTGAAAACTATGGCTACACCTTC.

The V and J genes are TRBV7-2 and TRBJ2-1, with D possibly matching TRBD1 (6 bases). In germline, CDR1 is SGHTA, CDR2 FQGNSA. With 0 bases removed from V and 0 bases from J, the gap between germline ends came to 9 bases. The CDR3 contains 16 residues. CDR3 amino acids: CASSLAAGVSYNEQFF. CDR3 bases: TGTGCCAGCAGCTTAGCGGCAGGGGTCTCCTACAATGAGCAGTTCTTC. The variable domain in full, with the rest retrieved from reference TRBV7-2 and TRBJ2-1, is GAGVSQSPSNKVTEKGKDVELRCDPISGHTALYWYRQSLGQGLEFLIYFQGNSAPDKSGLPSDRFSAERTGGSVSTLTIQRTQQEDSAVYLCASSLAAGVSYNEQFFGPGTRLTVL.

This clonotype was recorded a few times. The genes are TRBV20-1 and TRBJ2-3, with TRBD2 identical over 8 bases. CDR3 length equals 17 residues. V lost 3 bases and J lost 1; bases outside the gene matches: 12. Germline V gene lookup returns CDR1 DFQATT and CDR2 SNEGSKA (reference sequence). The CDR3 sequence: CSASPAWEAGGTDTQYF. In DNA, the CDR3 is TGCAGTGCTAGCCCCGCGTGGGAAGCGGGGGGCACAGATACGCAGTATTTT.

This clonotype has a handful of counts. CDR3 region: CASSLEQAIYEQYF. The DNA for the CDR3 is TGCGCCAGCAGCTTGGAACAGGCGATCTACGAGCAGTACTTC. V and J are TRBV5-1 and TRBJ2-7, with a weak D call TRBD1 (5 bases). The CDR3 is 14 residues long. V was shortened by 0 bases and J by 3 bases, with 10 bases between the two germline ends. Germline assignment: CDR1 SGHRS and CDR2 YFSETQ.

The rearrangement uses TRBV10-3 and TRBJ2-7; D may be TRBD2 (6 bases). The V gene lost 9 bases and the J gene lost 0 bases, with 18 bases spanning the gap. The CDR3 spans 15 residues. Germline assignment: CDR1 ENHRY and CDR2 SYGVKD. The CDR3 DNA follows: TGTGCCATGGCTAATGGCGGGGAAAGCTCCTACGAGCAGTACTTC. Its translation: CAMANGGESSYEQYF.

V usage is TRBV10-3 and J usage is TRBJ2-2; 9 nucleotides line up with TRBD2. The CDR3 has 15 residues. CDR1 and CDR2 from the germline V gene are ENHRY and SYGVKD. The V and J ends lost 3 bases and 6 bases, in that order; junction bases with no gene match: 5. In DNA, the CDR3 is TGTGCCATCAGTGACGTAGCGGGAGTTCCCGGGGAGCTGTTTTTT. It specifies CAISDVAGVPGELFF.

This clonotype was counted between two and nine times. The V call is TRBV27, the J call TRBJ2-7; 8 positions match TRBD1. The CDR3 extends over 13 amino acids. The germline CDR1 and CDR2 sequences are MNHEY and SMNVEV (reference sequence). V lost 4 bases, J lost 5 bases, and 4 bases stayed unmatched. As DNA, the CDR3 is TGTGCCAGCAGTTCCCAGGGGGCGAACGAGCAGTACTTC. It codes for CASSSQGANEQYF.